This is a list of T cell receptor beta chains from one sample in a study of blood T cells in healthy people across ages. TCRdb analysed the 5' RACE reads with MiXCR anew, one entry per CDR3 protein. This table holds fewer than 2,000,000 distinct CDR3 sequences, roughly 43% found once. The specimen sequenced was blood. The receptors were gathered from a human donor in good health. CDR3s include the opening cysteine and the closing phenylalanine or tryptophan. The order of the fields is D gene, J gene, V gene, clone size, CDR3 protein, CDR3 DNA. D genes are given only for firm matches. Clone size appears in some rows only: once, few, many, or a class for an expanded clone.

d_call: .; j_call: TRBJ2-1; v_call: TRBV20-1; clone_size: few; cdr3_aa: CSAKGGWDEQFF; cdr3_nt: TGCAGTGCGAAGGGGGGCTGGGATGAGCAGTTCTTC
d_call: .; j_call: TRBJ1-2; v_call: TRBV11-1; clone_size: few; cdr3_aa: CASSPDRGPQEANYGYTF; cdr3_nt: TGTGCCAGCAGCCCGGACCGGGGCCCCCAGGAGGCTAACTATGGCTACACCTTC
d_call: TRBD1; j_call: TRBJ1-2; v_call: TRBV6-5; clone_size: .; cdr3_aa: CASSRNPVTGYYGYTF; cdr3_nt: TGTGCCAGCAGTCGAAACCCCGTGACAGGGTATTATGGCTACACCTTC
d_call: .; j_call: TRBJ1-5; v_call: TRBV4-1; clone_size: few; cdr3_aa: CASSQGERGSNQPQHF; cdr3_nt: TGCGCCAGCAGCCAAGGGGAGCGGGGAAGCAATCAGCCCCAGCATTTT
d_call: TRBD1; j_call: TRBJ2-7; v_call: TRBV9; clone_size: .; cdr3_aa: CASSVGTGVGYEQYF; cdr3_nt: TGTGCTAGCAGCGTAGGGACAGGGGTAGGCTACGAGCAGTACTTC
d_call: TRBD1; j_call: TRBJ2-7; v_call: TRBV27; clone_size: .; cdr3_aa: CASKGGQDYEQYF; cdr3_nt: TGTGCCAGCAAGGGGGGACAGGACTACGAGCAGTACTTC
d_call: TRBD1; j_call: TRBJ1-1; v_call: TRBV7-2; clone_size: few; cdr3_aa: CASSTRTGVDTEAFF; cdr3_nt: TGTGCCAGCAGCACCAGGACAGGGGTTGATACTGAAGCTTTCTTT
d_call: TRBD1; j_call: TRBJ1-2; v_call: TRBV24-1; clone_size: few; cdr3_aa: CATSDPGTGEANYGYTF; cdr3_nt: TGTGCCACCAGTGATCCCGGGACAGGGGAAGCTAACTATGGCTACACCTTC
d_call: .; j_call: TRBJ2-6; v_call: TRBV7-2; clone_size: .; cdr3_aa: CASSLGSGAGANVLTF; cdr3_nt: TGTGCCAGCAGCTTAGGGTCGGGGGCTGGGGCCAACGTCCTGACTTTC
d_call: .; j_call: TRBJ2-5; v_call: TRBV7-2; clone_size: .; cdr3_aa: CASRPDPFQETQYF; cdr3_nt: TGTGCCAGCAGACCCGACCCATTCCAAGAGACCCAGTACTTC
d_call: .; j_call: TRBJ2-1; v_call: TRBV4-3; clone_size: .; cdr3_aa: CASSSIGRSNEQFF; cdr3_nt: TGCGCCAGCAGCTCTATAGGCAGGAGCAATGAGCAGTTCTTC
d_call: .; j_call: TRBJ2-1; v_call: TRBV11-2; clone_size: .; cdr3_aa: CASSSIRTITCLYNEQFF; cdr3_nt: TGTGCCAGCAGCTCCATTCGGACTATCACCTGTCTCTACAATGAGCAGTTCTTC
d_call: TRBD1; j_call: TRBJ2-1; v_call: TRBV12-3/TRBV12-4; clone_size: few; cdr3_aa: CASSFDRARNEQFF; cdr3_nt: TGTGCCAGCAGTTTCGACAGGGCCCGCAATGAGCAGTTCTTC
d_call: TRBD1; j_call: TRBJ1-4; v_call: TRBV4-1; clone_size: .; cdr3_aa: CASTRQGLGANEKLFF; cdr3_nt: TGCGCCAGCACCCGACAGGGCCTCGGGGCTAATGAAAAACTGTTTTTT
d_call: .; j_call: TRBJ1-1; v_call: TRBV28; clone_size: .; cdr3_aa: CASTGWRNTEAFF; cdr3_nt: TGTGCCAGCACCGGCTGGCGGAACACTGAAGCTTTCTTT
d_call: TRBD1; j_call: TRBJ2-1; v_call: TRBV19; clone_size: .; cdr3_aa: CASTLRGTGTDNEQFF; cdr3_nt: TGTGCCAGTACCCTAAGAGGGACAGGGACCGACAATGAGCAGTTCTTC
d_call: .; j_call: TRBJ2-1; v_call: TRBV9; clone_size: .; cdr3_aa: CASSWDDDEQFF; cdr3_nt: TGTGCCAGCAGCTGGGACGACGATGAGCAGTTCTTC
d_call: TRBD2; j_call: TRBJ2-3; v_call: TRBV5-1; clone_size: .; cdr3_aa: CASSFGTSGGIAGTQYF; cdr3_nt: TGCGCCAGCAGCTTCGGGACTAGCGGGGGGATCGCAGGTACGCAGTATTTT
d_call: TRBD2; j_call: TRBJ2-5; v_call: TRBV10-3; clone_size: few; cdr3_aa: CAISAFAGTSGGETQYF; cdr3_nt: TGTGCCATCAGTGCTTTCGCAGGGACTAGCGGGGGAGAGACCCAGTACTTC
d_call: TRBD1; j_call: TRBJ2-5; v_call: TRBV28; clone_size: few; cdr3_aa: CASSATGYQETQYF; cdr3_nt: TGTGCCAGCAGTGCGACAGGGTACCAAGAGACCCAGTACTTC
d_call: TRBD2; j_call: TRBJ2-3; v_call: TRBV7-2; clone_size: few; cdr3_aa: CASSLSSGDTDTQYF; cdr3_nt: TGTGCCAGCAGCCTATCTAGCGGGGACACAGATACGCAGTATTTT
d_call: .; j_call: TRBJ2-5; v_call: TRBV14; clone_size: once; cdr3_aa: CASRLTDYAQETQYF; cdr3_nt: TGTGCCAGCAGATTGACGGACTACGCTCAAGAGACCCAGTACTTC
d_call: .; j_call: TRBJ2-1; v_call: TRBV12-3/TRBV12-4; clone_size: few; cdr3_aa: CASSFLNYSYNEQFF; cdr3_nt: TGTGCCAGCAGTTTTCTCAATTACTCCTACAATGAGCAGTTCTTC
d_call: .; j_call: TRBJ2-3; v_call: TRBV7-2; clone_size: few; cdr3_aa: CASSSFLASETQYF; cdr3_nt: TGTGCCAGCAGCTCCTTCCTGGCCTCGGAGACGCAGTATTTT
d_call: .; j_call: TRBJ2-7; v_call: TRBV12-3/TRBV12-4; clone_size: .; cdr3_aa: CASTDSKDEQYF; cdr3_nt: TGTGCCAGCACCGACAGTAAGGACGAGCAGTACTTC
d_call: .; j_call: TRBJ1-4; v_call: TRBV21-1; clone_size: .; cdr3_aa: CASSNQDRSRVRGKLFF; cdr3_nt: TGTGCCAGCAGCAACCAGGACAGGTCTCGGGTACGCGGAAAACTGTTTTTT
d_call: TRBD1; j_call: TRBJ2-1; v_call: TRBV7-3; clone_size: few; cdr3_aa: CASSLAGTGWFF; cdr3_nt: TGTGCCAGCAGCTTAGCAGGGACAGGGTGGTTCTTC
d_call: .; j_call: TRBJ2-7; v_call: TRBV11-2; clone_size: once; cdr3_aa: CASSKTGTYEQYF; cdr3_nt: TGTGCCAGCAGCAAAACAGGGACCTACGAGCAGTACTTC
d_call: .; j_call: TRBJ1-4; v_call: TRBV4-3; clone_size: .; cdr3_aa: CASSQDSSIDEKLFF; cdr3_nt: TGCGCCAGCAGCCAAGATAGCAGCATAGATGAAAAACTGTTTTTT
d_call: TRBD1; j_call: TRBJ1-2; v_call: TRBV20-1; clone_size: few; cdr3_aa: CSARGQGAGLGYGYTF; cdr3_nt: TGCAGTGCCCGGGGACAGGGGGCTGGTCTCGGCTATGGCTACACCTTC
d_call: TRBD2; j_call: TRBJ2-2; v_call: TRBV6-6; clone_size: .; cdr3_aa: CASSWTSGGRGELFF; cdr3_nt: TGTGCCAGCAGTTGGACTAGCGGGGGGCGTGGGGAGCTGTTTTTT
d_call: .; j_call: TRBJ2-1; v_call: TRBV6-5; clone_size: .; cdr3_aa: CASSPSLSLLNEQFF; cdr3_nt: TGTGCCAGCAGTCCGAGCCTATCCCTTTTGAATGAGCAGTTCTTC
d_call: TRBD1; j_call: TRBJ2-7; v_call: TRBV11-2; clone_size: few; cdr3_aa: CASSVGTGDEQYF; cdr3_nt: TGTGCCAGCAGCGTAGGGACAGGGGACGAGCAGTACTTC
d_call: TRBD1; j_call: TRBJ2-5; v_call: TRBV4-2; clone_size: many; cdr3_aa: CASSPTTGGGETQYF; cdr3_nt: TGTGCCAGCAGCCCCACCACAGGGGGCGGAGAGACCCAGTACTTC
d_call: TRBD1; j_call: TRBJ1-2; v_call: TRBV27; clone_size: few; cdr3_aa: CASSFIRQGNYGYTF; cdr3_nt: TGTGCCAGCAGTTTTATTCGACAGGGTAACTATGGCTACACCTTC
d_call: .; j_call: TRBJ1-2; v_call: TRBV4-2; clone_size: .; cdr3_aa: CASSQETGSYSYGYTF; cdr3_nt: TGTGCCAGCAGCCAAGAGACCGGCAGCTATAGCTATGGCTACACCTTC
d_call: .; j_call: TRBJ2-3; v_call: TRBV29-1; clone_size: .; cdr3_aa: CSDYDRRGKVYF; cdr3_nt: TGCAGCGACTATGACAGGCGGGGGAAGGTGTATTTT
d_call: .; j_call: TRBJ1-1; v_call: TRBV5-1; clone_size: .; cdr3_aa: CASSLYDFYRNTEAFF; cdr3_nt: TGCGCCAGCAGCTTGTACGACTTCTACAGGAACACTGAAGCTTTCTTT
d_call: .; j_call: TRBJ1-6; v_call: TRBV11-2; clone_size: .; cdr3_aa: CASSANREGSYNSPLHF; cdr3_nt: TGTGCCAGCAGCGCGAACAGGGAGGGCTCCTATAATTCACCCCTCCACTTT